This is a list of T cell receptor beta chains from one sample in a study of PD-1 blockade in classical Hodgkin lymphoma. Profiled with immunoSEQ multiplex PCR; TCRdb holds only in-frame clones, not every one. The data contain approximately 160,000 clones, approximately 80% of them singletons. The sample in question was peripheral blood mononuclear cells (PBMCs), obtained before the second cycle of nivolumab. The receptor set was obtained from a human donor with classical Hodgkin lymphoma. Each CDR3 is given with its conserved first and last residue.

CDR3aa: CASSYGLGEGHTEAFF
v_gene: TRBV6-6
len: 16

CDR3aa: CASSPTGVYNEQFF
v_gene: TRBV7-3
len: 14

CDR3aa: CASSDGGPVPSPLHF
v_gene: TRBV7-9
len: 15

CDR3aa: CASSRDVSYEQYF
v_gene: TRBV18
len: 13

CDR3aa: CASSPGRDFQETQYF
v_gene: TRBV28
len: 15

CDR3aa: CASSIGHSGNTEAFF
v_gene: TRBV19
len: 15

CDR3aa: CASSQEKGLAGGPHLSYNEQFF
v_gene: TRBV14
len: 22

CDR3aa: CASSLLTGSAGTDTQYF
v_gene: TRBV5-4
len: 17

CDR3aa: CASSQERQGHGYTF
v_gene: TRBV4-2
len: 14

CDR3aa: CASSLGPANTEAFF
v_gene: TRBV5-1
len: 14

CDR3aa: CASSTRTSGETQYF
v_gene: TRBV6-5
len: 14